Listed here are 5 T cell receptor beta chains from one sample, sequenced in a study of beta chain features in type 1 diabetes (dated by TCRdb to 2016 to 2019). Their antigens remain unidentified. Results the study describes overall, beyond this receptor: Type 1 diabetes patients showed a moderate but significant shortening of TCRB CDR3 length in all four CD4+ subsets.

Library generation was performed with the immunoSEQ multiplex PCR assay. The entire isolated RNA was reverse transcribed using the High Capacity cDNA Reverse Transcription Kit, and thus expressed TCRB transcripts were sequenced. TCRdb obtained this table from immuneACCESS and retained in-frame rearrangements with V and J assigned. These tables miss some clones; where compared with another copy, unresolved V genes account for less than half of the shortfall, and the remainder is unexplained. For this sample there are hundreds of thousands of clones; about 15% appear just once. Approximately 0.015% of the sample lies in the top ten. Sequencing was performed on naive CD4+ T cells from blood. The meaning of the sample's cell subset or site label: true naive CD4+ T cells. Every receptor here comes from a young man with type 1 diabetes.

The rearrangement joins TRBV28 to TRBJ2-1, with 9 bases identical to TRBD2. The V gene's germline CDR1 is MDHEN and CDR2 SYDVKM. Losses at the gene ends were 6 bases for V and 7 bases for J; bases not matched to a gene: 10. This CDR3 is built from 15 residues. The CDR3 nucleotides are TGTGCCAGCAGCCTGAGACTAGCGGAGGCGAATGAGCAGTTCTTC. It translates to CASSLRLAEANEQFF.

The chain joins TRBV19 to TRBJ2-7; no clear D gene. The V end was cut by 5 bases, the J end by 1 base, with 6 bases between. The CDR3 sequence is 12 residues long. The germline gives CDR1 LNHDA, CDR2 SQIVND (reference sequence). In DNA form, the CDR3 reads TGTGCCAGTAGTGCGGCATCCTACGAGCAGTACTTC. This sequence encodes CASSAASYEQYF.

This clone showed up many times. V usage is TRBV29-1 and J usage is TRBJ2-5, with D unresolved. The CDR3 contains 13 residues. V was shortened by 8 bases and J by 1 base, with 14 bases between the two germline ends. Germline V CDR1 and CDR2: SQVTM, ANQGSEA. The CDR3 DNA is TGCAGCTTCCGAGCCAACGTCCAAGAGACCCAGTACTTC. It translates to CSFRANVQETQYF.

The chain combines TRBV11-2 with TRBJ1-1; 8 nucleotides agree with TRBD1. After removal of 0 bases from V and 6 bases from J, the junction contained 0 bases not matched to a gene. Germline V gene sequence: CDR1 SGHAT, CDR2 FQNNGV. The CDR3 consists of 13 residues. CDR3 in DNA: TGTGCCAGCAGCTTAGAGACAGGGGCTGAAGCTTTCTTT. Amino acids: CASSLETGAEAFF.

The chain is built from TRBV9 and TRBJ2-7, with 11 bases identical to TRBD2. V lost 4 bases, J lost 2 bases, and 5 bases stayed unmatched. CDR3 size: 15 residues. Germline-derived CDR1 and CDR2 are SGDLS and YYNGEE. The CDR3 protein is CASSKELAGAYEQYF. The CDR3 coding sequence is TGTGCCAGCAGCAAAGAACTAGCGGGAGCCTACGAGCAGTACTTC.